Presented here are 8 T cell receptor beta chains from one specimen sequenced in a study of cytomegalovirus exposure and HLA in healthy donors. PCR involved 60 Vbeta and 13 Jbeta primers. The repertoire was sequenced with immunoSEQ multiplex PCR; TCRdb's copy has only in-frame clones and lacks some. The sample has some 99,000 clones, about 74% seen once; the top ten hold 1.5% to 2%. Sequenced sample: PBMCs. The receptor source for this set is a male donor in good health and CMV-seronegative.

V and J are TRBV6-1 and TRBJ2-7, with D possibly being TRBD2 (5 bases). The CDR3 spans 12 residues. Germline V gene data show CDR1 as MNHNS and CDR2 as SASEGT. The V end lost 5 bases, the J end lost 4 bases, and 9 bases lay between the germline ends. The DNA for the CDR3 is TGTGCCAGCAGTATAGAGGGATACGAGCAGTACTTC. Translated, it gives CASSIEGYEQYF.

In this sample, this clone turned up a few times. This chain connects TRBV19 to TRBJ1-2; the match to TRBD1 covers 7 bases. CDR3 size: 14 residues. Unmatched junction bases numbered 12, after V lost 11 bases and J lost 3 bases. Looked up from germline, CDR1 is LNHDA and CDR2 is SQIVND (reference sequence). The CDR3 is CAAKTAGTDYGYTF. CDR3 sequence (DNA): TGTGCCGCCAAAACAGCCGGGACAGACTATGGCTACACCTTC.

The DNA for the CDR3 is TGTGCCAGCAGTTTGCCCCGCCGGGAGACCCAGTACTTC. Amino acids: CASSLPRRETQYF. This chain links TRBV28 with TRBJ2-5, with D uncertain. CDR1 is MDHEN and CDR2 is SYDVKM in the germline V gene. The CDR3 has 13 amino acids. Between the trimmed V and J ends, which lost 3 bases and 5 bases, there was a span of 10 bases.

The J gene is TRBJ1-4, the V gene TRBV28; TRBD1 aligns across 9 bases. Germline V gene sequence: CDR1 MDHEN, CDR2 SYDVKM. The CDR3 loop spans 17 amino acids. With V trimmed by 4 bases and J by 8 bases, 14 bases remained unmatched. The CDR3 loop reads CASSSDRGHPGREKLFF. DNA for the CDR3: TGTGCCAGCAGTTCGGACAGGGGCCACCCTGGGAGGGAAAAACTGTTTTTT. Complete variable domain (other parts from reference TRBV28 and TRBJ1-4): DVKVTQSSRYLVKRTGEKVFLECVQDMDHENMFWYRQDPGLGLRLIYFSYDVKMKEKGDIPEGYSVSREKKERFSLILESASTNQTSMYLCASSSDRGHPGREKLFFGSGTQLSVL.

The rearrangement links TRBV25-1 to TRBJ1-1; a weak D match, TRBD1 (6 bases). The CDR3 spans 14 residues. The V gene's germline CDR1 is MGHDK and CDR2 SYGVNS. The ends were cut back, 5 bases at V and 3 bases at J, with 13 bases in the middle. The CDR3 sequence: CASSPTGWYTEAFF. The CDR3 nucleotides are TGTGCCAGCAGTCCGACAGGCTGGTACACTGAAGCTTTCTTT.

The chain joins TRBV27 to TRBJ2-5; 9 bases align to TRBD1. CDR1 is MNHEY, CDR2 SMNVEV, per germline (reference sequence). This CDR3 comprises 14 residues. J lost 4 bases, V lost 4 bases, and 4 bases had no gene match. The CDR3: CASSSRDRVETQYF. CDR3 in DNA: TGTGCCAGCAGTTCACGGGACAGGGTAGAGACCCAGTACTTC.

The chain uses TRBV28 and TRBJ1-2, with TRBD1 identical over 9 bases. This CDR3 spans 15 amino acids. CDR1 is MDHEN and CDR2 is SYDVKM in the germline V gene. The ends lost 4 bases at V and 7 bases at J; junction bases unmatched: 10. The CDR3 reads CASSSPGQGLGGYTF. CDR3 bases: TGTGCCAGCAGTTCCCCGGGACAGGGCTTGGGTGGCTACACCTTC.

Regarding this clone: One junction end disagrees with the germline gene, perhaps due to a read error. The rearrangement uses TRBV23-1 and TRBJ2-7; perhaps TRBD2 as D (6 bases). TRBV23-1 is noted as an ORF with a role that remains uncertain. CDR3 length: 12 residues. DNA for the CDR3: TGCGCCAGCAGTCATAGCCGGAAAGCGGAGGGCTTC. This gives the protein CASSHSRKAEGF.